These 9 T cell receptor beta chains came from one sample sequenced in a study of vaccination and CD4 T cells after COVID-19. This sample's treatment: roughly 11-day PBMC culture with coronavirus spike peptide pools or control peptides (ViraFEST assay). The collection of CD4+ T cells from the unexposed donor took place before the COVID-19 pandemic (2011-2018). At the Johns Hopkins FTIC core, DNA taken from cultured CD4+ T cells was sequenced by way of the Oncomine TCR Beta short-read assay. Using the QIAamp micro DNA kit, genomic DNA was extracted from the CD4+ T cells that had been cultured. TCRdb independently ran MiXCR on the PCR reads; one entry per CDR3 protein. The sample records some 10,000 distinct CDR3 sequences, around 32% being singletons. Their antigens are not known. Sequenced sample: CD4+ T cells from blood, cultured in vitro. Receptors were obtained from a human donor in good health.

This clonotype was seen more than once but under ten times. The J gene is TRBJ1-1, the V gene TRBV29-1, with 10 bases identical to TRBD1. The V and J ends lost 5 bases and 0 bases, in that order; junction bases with no gene match: 15. The germline CDR1 and CDR2 sequences are SQVTM and ANQGSEA. This CDR3 is 18 amino acids long. In DNA form, the CDR3 reads TGCAGCGTTCGCCGGGACAGGGGTTCTGATTTGATGAACACTGAAGCTTTCTTT. Its translation: CSVRRDRGSDLMNTEAFF. Full variable domain (outside the CDR3, taken from reference TRBV29-1 and TRBJ1-1): SAVISQKPSRDICQRGTSLTIQCQVDSQVTMMFWYRQQPGQSLTLIATANQGSEATYESGFVIDKFPISRPNLTFSTLTVSNMSPEDSSIYLCSVRRDRGSDLMNTEAFFGQGTRLTVV.

This clonotype was picked up a small number of times. The chain uses TRBV5-1 and TRBJ2-5; 14 bases match TRBD2. Germline CDR1 is SGHRS and CDR2 is YFSETQ. With 2 bases clipped from V and 4 bases from J, the junction kept 1 base outside the gene matches. The CDR3 covers 15 residues. The CDR3 protein is CASSFGTSGGETQYF. CDR3 DNA sequence: TGCGCCAGCAGCTTCGGGACTAGCGGGGGAGAGACCCAGTACTTC.

The chain recombines TRBV28 with TRBJ1-1, with D maybe TRBD1 (5 bases). V lost 6 bases and J lost 0, with 11 bases in between. Germline V gene lookup returns CDR1 MDHEN and CDR2 SYDVKM. The CDR3 totals 14 residues. The DNA for the CDR3 is TGTGCCAGCAGGTTTGGGGGATTGAACACTGAAGCTTTCTTT. This translates into CASRFGGLNTEAFF.

This clonotype was observed a handful of times. V gene TRBV6-5 combines with J gene TRBJ1-2; 8 bases are a match to TRBD1. Per the germline V gene, CDR1 is MNHEY and CDR2 is SVGAGI. Trimming took 2 bases from V and 7 from J; bases not matched to a gene: 9. The CDR3 sequence is 15 residues long. This CDR3 is CASSYSGQGAGGYTF. The CDR3 coding sequence is TGTGCCAGCAGTTACAGCGGGCAGGGGGCTGGTGGCTACACCTTC.

This clonotype has a handful of counts. The CDR3 nucleotides read TGCAGTGCAATCACCCGACCTGAGCAAGAGACCCAGTACTTC. Its translation is CSAITRPEQETQYF. This chain uses TRBV20-1 with TRBJ2-5; D ambiguous. Germline CDR1 is DFQATT and CDR2 is SNEGSKA (reference sequence). The CDR3 extends over 14 amino acids. The V and J ends lost 6 bases and 2 bases respectively, with 16 bases between them.

The genes are TRBV7-9 and TRBJ1-1, with TRBD1 as a possible D gene (5 bases). CDR1 is SEHNR and CDR2 is FQNEAQ in the germline V gene (reference sequence). The CDR3 consists of 13 residues. Trimming left V 5 bases short and J 11 bases short, with 18 bases between. The CDR3 DNA follows: TGTGCCAGCAGCAAAACAGGCGACCGAGGGGCTTTCTTT. This encodes CASSKTGDRGAFF.

The chain is built from TRBV28 and TRBJ2-7; 7 bases fit TRBD1. The CDR3 sequence is 15 residues long. Trimming cost V 3 bases and J 0 bases; bases outside gene matches: 5. Looked up from germline, CDR1 is MDHEN and CDR2 is SYDVKM. In nucleotides, the CDR3 is TGTGCCAGCAGTTTGCCGACAGGGTTCTCCTACGAGCAGTACTTC. Protein: CASSLPTGFSYEQYF.

The rearrangement uses TRBV6-5 and TRBJ1-2; unclear D gene. Germline CDR1 is MNHEY and CDR2 is SVGAGI. The CDR3 sequence is 13 residues long. Trimming stripped 0 bases from V and 8 bases from J, with 10 bases between. The CDR3 DNA reads as TGTGCCAGCAGTTACTCGGGGATGGGGGGCTACACCTTC. The encoded protein is CASSYSGMGGYTF.

This clonotype is labeled as medium-sized (0.01 to 0.1%). The chain carries TRBV15 and TRBJ2-7, with D possibly called TRBD1 or TRBD2 (5 bases each). Germline V CDR1 and CDR2: LNHNV, YYDKDF (reference sequence). The CDR3 is 15 residues long. Trimming cost V 5 bases and J 4 bases, with 18 bases left between them. CDR3 region: CATSPLGGALYEQYF. As DNA, the CDR3 is TGTGCCACCAGCCCACTTGGGGGTGCCCTTTACGAGCAGTACTTC.